The clone carrying this T cell receptor beta chain came up a few times. What it binds is unknown. These data belong to a study of beta chain features in type 1 diabetes. General observations from the study: Type 1 diabetes patients had moderately but significantly shorter TCRB CDR3s in all four CD4+ subsets. Researchers reported that naive, central memory and Treg TCRB repertoires appeared more similar in patients than in healthy donors.

Germline V gene lookup returns CDR1 SGHRS and CDR2 YFSETQ. CDR3 length: 16 residues. The ends lost 4 bases at V and 0 bases at J; junction bases unmatched: 10. Expressed TCRB transcripts got sequenced, as all isolated RNA was reverse transcribed. The protocol was immunoSEQ multiplex PCR, while the TCRdb copy is restricted to in-frame clones and leaves out a portion. The profile covers 330,000 or so clones, with approximately 12% appearing a single time and about 0.01% taken by the ten largest. The purity of all sorted populations exceeded 95%. Sequenced sample: naive CD4+ T cells from blood. This sequence originates from a woman aged 18-35 years with type 1 diabetes. The V call is TRBV5-1, the J call TRBJ2-7, with 7 bases aligning to TRBD1. As DNA, the CDR3 is TGCGCCAGCAGCCCGACCCTGAGACAGGGCTCCTACGAGCAGTACTTC. Encoded protein: CASSPTLRQGSYEQYF.